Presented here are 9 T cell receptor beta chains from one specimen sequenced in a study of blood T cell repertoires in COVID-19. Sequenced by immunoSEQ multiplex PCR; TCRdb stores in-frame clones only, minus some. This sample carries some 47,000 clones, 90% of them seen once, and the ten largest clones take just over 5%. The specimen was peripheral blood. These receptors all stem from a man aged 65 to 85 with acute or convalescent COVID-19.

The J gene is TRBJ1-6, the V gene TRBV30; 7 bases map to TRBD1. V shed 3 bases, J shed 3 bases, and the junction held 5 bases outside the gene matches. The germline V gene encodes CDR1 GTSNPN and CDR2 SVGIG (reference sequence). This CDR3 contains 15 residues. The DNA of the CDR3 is TGTGCCTGGAGCGGACAGGTACACTATAATTCACCCCTCCACTTT. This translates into CAWSGQVHYNSPLHF.

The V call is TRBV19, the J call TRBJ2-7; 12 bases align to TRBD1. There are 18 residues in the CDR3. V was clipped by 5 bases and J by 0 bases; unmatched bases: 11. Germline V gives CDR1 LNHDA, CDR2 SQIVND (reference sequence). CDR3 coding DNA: TGTGCCAGTAGTGTTTCGTCCGGGACAGGGGGCCACTCCTACGAGCAGTACTTC. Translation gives CASSVSSGTGGHSYEQYF.

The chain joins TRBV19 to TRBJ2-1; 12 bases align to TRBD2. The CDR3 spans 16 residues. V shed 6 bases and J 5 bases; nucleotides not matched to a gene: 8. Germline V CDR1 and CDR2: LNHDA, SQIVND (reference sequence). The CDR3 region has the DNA TGTGCCAGTAGCGATCTTACTAGCGGGGGGAACAATGAGCAGTTCTTC. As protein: CASSDLTSGGNNEQFF.

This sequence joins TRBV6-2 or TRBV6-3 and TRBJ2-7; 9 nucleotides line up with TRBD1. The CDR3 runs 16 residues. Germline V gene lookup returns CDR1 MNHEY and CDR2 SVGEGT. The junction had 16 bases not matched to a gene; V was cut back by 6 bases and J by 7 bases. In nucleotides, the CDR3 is TGTGCCAGCAGCCCGTCCATGGACAGGGGTTCTCGGGAGCAGTACTTC. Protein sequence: CASSPSMDRGSREQYF.

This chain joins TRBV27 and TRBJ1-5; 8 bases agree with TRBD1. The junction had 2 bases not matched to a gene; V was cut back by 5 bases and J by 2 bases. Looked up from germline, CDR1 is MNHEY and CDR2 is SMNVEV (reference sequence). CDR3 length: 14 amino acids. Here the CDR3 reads CASSPTGGNQPQHF. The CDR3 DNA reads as TGTGCCAGCAGTCCGACAGGGGGCAATCAGCCCCAGCATTTT.

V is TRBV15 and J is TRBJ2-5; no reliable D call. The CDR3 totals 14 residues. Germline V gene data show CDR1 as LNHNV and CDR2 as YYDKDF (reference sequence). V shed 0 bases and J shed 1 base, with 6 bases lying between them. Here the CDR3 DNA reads TGTGCCACCAGCAGAGAGGGCCGCCAAGAGACCCAGTACTTC. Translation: CATSREGRQETQYF.

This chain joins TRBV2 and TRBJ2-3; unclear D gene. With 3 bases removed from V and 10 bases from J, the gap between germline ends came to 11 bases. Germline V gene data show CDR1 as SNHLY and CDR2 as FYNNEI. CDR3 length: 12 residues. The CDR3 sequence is CASSEIVPAQYF. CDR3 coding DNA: TGTGCCAGCAGTGAGATAGTCCCCGCGCAGTATTTT.

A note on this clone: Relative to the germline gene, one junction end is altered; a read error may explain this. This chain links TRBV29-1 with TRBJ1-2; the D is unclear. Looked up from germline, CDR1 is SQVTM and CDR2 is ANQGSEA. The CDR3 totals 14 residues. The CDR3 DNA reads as TGCAGCGCACACCTGAACGCGGAATTTAAGACGGAATTTTTC. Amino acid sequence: CSAHLNAEFKTEFF. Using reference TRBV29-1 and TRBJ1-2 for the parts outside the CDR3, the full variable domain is SAVISQKPSRDICQRGTSLTIQCQVDSQVTMMFWYRQQPGQSLTLIATANQGSEATYESGFVIDKFPISRPNLTFSTLTVSNMSPEDSSIYLCSAHLNAEFKTEFFGSGTRLTVV.

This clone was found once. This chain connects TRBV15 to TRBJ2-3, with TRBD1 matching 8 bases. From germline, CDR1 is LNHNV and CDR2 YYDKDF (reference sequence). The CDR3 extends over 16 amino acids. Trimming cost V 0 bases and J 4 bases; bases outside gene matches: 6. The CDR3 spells CATSRDLPGGPDTQYF. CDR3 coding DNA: TGTGCCACCAGCAGAGATCTCCCAGGGGGCCCAGATACGCAGTATTTT.